This paragraph reports one TCR beta chain. Its antigen is not identified. The method was immunoSEQ multiplex PCR; TCRdb's version includes in-frame clones alone and lacks a portion of them. The data show approximately 40,000 clones, roughly 82% seen once. This sample is drawn from a study of OX40 agonist ivuxolimab in advanced cancers. This CDR3 contains 15 residues. Trimming cost V 4 bases and J 4 bases; bases outside gene matches: 6. CDR1 is SGHDN, CDR2 FVKESK, per germline. Regarding the study as a whole: Among the lowest peripheral clonal expansion occurred in 0.1-3.0 mg/kg partial responders.

The sample consisted of CD4+ or CD8+ T cells sorted from blood, taken in a trial of the OX40 agonist ivuxolimab. This TCR was recovered from an adult with an advanced solid tumor such as melanoma, head and neck, liver or kidney cancer. The V and J genes are TRBV14 and TRBJ2-7; 11 bases fit TRBD1. The CDR3 DNA follows: TGTGCCAGCAGCCCTTTTGGGACAGGGGGATACGAGCAGTACTTC. Translating gives CASSPFGTGGYEQYF.